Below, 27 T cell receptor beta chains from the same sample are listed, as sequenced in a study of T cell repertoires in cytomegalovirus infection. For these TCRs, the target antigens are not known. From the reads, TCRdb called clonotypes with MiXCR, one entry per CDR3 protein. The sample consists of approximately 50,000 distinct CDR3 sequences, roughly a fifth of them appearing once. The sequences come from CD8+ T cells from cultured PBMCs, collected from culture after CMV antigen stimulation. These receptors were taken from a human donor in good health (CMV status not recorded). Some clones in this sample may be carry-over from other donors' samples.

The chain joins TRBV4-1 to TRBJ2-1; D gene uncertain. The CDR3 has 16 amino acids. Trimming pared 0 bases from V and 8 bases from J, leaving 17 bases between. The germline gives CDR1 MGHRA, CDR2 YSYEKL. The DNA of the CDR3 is TGCGCCAGCAGCCAAGACGGTAGTTTTCCTTACGATGAGCAGTTCTTC. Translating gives CASSQDGSFPYDEQFF.

The CDR3 loop is CASSNRGYYQPQHF. CDR3 in DNA: TGTGCCAGCAGTAACAGGGGGTATTATCAGCCCCAGCATTTT. The genes are TRBV6-1 and TRBJ1-5; 8 bases align to TRBD1. The ends lost 5 bases at V and 5 bases at J; junction bases unmatched: 5. This CDR3 is 14 amino acids long. Germline CDR1 and CDR2: MNHNS and SASEGT.

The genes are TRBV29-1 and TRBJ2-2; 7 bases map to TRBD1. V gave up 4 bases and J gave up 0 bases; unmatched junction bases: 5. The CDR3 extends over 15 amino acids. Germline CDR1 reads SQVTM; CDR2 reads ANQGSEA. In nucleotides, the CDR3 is TGCAGCGTTGGGGGGACAGTGACGAACACCGGGGAGCTGTTTTTT. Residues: CSVGGTVTNTGELFF.

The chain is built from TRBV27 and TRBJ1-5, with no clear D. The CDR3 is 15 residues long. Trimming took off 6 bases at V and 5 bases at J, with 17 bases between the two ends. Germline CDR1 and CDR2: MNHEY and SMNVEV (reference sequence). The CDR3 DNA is TGTGCCAGCAGCACACTTGGACGCAGTGATCAGCCCCAGCATTTT. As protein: CASSTLGRSDQPQHF.

As DNA, the CDR3 is TGTGCCAGCAGTCGACGGGACCGTAGCTCCTACAATGAGCAGTTCTTC. It specifies CASSRRDRSSYNEQFF. The gene calls are TRBV6-6 and TRBJ2-1; the D gene could be TRBD1 or TRBD2 (5 bases each). CDR1 is MNHNY, CDR2 SVGAGI, per germline (reference sequence). Trimming took 5 bases from V and 0 from J, leaving 14 bases between them. This CDR3 contains 16 residues.

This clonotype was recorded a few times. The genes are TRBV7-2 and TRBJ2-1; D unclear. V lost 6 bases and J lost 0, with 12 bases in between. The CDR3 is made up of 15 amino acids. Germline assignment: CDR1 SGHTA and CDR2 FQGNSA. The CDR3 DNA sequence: TGTGCCAGCAGTCGATATGAGAGCTCCTACAATGAGCAGTTCTTC. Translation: CASSRYESSYNEQFF.

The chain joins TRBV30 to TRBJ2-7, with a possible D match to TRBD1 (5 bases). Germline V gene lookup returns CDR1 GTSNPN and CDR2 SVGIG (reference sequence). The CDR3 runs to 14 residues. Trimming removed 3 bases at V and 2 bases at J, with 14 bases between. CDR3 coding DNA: TGTGCCTGGAGCAGGGAATCGGGCCCCTACGAGCAGTACTTC. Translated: CAWSRESGPYEQYF. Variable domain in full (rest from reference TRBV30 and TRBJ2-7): SQTIHQWPATLVQPVGSPLSLECTVEGTSNPNLYWYRQAAGRGLQLLFYSVGIGQISSEVPQNLSASRPQDRQFILSSKKLLLSDSGFYLCAWSRESGPYEQYFGPGTRLTVT.

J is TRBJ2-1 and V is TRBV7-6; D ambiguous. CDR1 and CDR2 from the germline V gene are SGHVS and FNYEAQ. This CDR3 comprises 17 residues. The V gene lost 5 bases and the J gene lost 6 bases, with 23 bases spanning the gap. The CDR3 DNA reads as TGTGCCAGCAGCGGCCTGGATGCGACCTACGTGGGCAATGAGCAGTTCTTC. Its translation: CASSGLDATYVGNEQFF.

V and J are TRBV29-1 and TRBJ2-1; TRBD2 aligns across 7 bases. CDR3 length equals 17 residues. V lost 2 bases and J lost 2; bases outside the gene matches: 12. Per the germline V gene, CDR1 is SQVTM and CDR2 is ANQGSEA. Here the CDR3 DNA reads TGCAGCGTTGAATACGGCGGACTAAGCGGGACCTACAATGAGCAGTTCTTC. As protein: CSVEYGGLSGTYNEQFF.

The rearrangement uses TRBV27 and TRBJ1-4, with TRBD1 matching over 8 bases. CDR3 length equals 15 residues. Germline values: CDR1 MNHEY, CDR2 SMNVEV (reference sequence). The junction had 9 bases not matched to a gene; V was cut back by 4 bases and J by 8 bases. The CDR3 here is CASSSGQGELEKLFF. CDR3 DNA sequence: TGTGCCAGCAGTTCCGGACAGGGAGAATTAGAAAAACTGTTTTTT.

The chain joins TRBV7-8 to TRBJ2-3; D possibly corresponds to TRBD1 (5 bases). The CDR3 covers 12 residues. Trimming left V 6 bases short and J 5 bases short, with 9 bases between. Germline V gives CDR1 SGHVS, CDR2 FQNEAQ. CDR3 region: CASSSRGDTQYF. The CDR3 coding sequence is TGTGCCAGCAGTTCTAGGGGAGATACGCAGTATTTT.

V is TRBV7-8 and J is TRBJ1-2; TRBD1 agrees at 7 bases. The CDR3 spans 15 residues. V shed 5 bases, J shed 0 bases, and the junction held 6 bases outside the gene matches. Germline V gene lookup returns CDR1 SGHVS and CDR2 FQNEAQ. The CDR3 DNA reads TGTGCCAGCAGCAGGGACAGCCGAGCTAACTATGGCTACACCTTC. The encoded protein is CASSRDSRANYGYTF.

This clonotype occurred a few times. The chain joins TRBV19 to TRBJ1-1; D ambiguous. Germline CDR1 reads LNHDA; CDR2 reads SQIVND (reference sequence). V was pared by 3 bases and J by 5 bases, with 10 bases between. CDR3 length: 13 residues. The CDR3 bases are TGTGCCAGTAGTATTGAGAGATGGACTGAAGCTTTCTTT. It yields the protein CASSIERWTEAFF.

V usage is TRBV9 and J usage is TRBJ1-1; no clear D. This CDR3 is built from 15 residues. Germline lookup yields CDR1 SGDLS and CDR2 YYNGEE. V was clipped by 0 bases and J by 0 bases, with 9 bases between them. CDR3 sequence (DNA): TGTGCCAGCAGCGTAGCTGCACTCATGAACACTGAAGCTTTCTTT. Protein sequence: CASSVAALMNTEAFF.

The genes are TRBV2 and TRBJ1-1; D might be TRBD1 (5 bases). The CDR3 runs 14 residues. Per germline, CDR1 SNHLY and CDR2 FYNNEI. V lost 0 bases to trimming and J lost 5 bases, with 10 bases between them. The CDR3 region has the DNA TGTGCCAGCAGTGAAGCCGATAAGGGGACTGAAGCTTTCTTT. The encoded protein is CASSEADKGTEAFF.

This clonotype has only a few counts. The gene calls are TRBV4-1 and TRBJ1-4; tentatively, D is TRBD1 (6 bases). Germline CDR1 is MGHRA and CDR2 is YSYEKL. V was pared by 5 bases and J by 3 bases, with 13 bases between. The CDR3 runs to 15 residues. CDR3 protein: CASSKGGASNEKLFF. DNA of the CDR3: TGCGCCAGCAGCAAGGGGGGTGCGTCTAATGAAAAACTGTTTTTT.

The CDR3 nucleotides read TGTGCCAGCAATCCTTATCCAGGGGGCGCGGCGGGCGGCTACACCTTC. Its protein is CASNPYPGGAAGGYTF. The chain links TRBV27 to TRBJ1-2; 8 bases map to TRBD1. Germline values: CDR1 MNHEY, CDR2 SMNVEV (reference sequence). The CDR3 is 16 residues long. V was clipped by 7 bases and J by 8 bases; unmatched bases: 18.

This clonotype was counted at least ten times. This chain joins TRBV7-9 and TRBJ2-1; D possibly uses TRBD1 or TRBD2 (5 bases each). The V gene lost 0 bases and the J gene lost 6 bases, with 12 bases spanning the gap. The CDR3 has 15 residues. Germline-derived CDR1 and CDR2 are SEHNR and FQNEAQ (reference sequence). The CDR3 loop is CASSLAPGSRNEQFF. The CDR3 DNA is TGTGCCAGCAGCTTAGCCCCAGGGAGCCGCAATGAGCAGTTCTTC.

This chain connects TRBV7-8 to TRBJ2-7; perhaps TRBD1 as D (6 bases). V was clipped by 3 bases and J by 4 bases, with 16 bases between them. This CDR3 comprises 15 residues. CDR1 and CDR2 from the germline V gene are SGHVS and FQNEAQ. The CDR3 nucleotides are TGTGCCAGCAGCTTTGCACCGGGACACCAATACGAGCAGTACTTC. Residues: CASSFAPGHQYEQYF.

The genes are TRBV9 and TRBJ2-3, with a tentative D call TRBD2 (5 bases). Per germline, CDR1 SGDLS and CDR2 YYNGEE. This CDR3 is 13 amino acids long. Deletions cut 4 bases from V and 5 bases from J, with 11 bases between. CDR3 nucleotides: TGTGCCAGCAGCAGTTCGGGGAAAGATACGCAGTATTTT. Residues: CASSSSGKDTQYF.

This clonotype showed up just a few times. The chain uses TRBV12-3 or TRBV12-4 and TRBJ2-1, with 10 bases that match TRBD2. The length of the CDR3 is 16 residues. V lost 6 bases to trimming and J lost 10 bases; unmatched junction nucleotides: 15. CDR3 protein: CASSPRGSGGPGEQFF. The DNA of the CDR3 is TGTGCCAGCAGCCCCCGAGGTAGCGGGGGGCCAGGGGAGCAGTTCTTC.

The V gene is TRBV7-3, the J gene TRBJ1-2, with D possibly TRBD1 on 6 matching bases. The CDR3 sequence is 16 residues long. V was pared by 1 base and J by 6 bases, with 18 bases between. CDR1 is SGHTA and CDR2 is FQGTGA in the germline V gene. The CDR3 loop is CASSLSRGGLLDGYTF. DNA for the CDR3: TGTGCCAGCAGCTTAAGTCGGGGGGGCCTCCTCGATGGCTACACCTTC. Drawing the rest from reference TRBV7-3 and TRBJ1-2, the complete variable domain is GAGVSQTPSNKVTEKGKYVELRCDPISGHTALYWYRQSLGQGPEFLIYFQGTGAADDSGLPNDRFFAVRPEGSVSTLKIQRTERGDSAVYLCASSLSRGGLLDGYTFGSGTRLTVV.

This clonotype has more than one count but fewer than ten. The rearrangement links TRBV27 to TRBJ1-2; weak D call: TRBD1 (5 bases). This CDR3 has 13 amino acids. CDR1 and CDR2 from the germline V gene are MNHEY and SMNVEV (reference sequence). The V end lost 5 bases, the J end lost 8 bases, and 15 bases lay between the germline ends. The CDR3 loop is CASSLGHQGGYTF. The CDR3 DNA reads TGTGCCAGCAGTCTAGGACACCAGGGCGGCTACACCTTC.

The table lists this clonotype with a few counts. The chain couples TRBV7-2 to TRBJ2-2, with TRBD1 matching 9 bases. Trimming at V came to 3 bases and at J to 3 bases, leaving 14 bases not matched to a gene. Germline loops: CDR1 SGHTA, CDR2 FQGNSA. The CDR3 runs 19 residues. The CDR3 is CASSLRAGTGSIYTGELFF. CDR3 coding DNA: TGTGCCAGCAGCTTGCGGGCCGGGACAGGGTCGATCTACACCGGGGAGCTGTTTTTT.

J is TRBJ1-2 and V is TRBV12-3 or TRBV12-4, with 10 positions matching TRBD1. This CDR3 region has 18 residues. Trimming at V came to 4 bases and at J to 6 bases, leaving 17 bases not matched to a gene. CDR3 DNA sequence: TGTGCCAGCAGTTCCAAACCTTACCGGGACAGGGGATCGGATGGCTACACCTTC. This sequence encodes CASSSKPYRDRGSDGYTF.

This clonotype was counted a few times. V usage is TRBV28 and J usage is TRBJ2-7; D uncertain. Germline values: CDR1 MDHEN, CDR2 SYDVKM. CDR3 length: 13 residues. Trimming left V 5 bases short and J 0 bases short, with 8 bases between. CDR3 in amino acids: CASSVGYSYEQYF. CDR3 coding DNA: TGTGCCAGCAGTGTGGGATACTCCTACGAGCAGTACTTC.

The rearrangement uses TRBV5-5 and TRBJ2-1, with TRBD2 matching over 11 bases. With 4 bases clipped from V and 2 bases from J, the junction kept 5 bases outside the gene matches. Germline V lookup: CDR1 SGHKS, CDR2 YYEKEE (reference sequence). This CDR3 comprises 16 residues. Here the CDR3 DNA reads TGTGCCAGCAGCAGGGATAGCGGGGGGGCCTACAATGAGCAGTTCTTC. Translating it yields CASSRDSGGAYNEQFF.